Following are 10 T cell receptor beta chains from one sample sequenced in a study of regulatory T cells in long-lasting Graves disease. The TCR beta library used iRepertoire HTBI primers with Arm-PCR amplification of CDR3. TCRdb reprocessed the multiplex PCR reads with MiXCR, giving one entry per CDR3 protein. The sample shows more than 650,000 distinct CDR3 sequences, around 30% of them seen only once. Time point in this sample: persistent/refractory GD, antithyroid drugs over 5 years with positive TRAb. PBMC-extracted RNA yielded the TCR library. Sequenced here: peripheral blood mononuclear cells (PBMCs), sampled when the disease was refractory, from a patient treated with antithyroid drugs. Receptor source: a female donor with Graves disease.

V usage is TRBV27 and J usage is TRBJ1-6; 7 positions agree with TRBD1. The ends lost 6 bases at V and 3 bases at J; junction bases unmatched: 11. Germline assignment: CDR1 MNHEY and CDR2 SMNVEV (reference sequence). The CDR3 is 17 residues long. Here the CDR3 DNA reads TGTGCCAGCAGCCCATTTCTCCGGGACAGCTATAATTCACCCCTCCACTTT. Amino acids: CASSPFLRDSYNSPLHF.

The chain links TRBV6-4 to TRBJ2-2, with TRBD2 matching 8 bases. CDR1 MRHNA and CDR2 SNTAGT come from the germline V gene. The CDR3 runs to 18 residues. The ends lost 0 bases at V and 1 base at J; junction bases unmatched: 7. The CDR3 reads CASSDSSESGRNTGELFF. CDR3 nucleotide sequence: TGTGCCAGCAGTGACTCATCAGAGAGCGGGAGGAACACCGGGGAGCTGTTTTTT.

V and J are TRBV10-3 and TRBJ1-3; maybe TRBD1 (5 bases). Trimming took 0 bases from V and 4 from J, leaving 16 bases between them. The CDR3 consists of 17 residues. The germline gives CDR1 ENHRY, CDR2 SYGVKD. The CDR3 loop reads CAISESDISPWGNTIYF. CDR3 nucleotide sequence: TGTGCCATCAGTGAGTCGGACATATCCCCTTGGGGAAACACCATATATTTT.

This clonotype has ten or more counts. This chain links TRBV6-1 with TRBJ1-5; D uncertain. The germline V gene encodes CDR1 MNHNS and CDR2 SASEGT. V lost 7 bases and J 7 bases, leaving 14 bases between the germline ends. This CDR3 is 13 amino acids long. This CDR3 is CASTRGPGQPQHF. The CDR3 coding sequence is TGTGCCAGCACGAGAGGGCCGGGCCAGCCCCAGCATTTT.

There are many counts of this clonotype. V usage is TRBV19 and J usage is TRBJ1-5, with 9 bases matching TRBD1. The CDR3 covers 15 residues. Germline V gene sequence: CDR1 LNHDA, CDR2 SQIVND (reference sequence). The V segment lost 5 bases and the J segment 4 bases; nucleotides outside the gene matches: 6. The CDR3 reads CASSGSGTGNQPQHF. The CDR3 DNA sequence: TGTGCCAGTAGTGGATCCGGGACAGGGAATCAGCCCCAGCATTTT.

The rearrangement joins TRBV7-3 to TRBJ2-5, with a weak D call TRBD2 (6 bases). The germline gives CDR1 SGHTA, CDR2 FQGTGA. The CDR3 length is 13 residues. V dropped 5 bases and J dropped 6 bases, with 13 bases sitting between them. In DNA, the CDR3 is TGTGCCAGCAGCCCTGGAGGGCTTCAGACCCAGTACTTC. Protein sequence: CASSPGGLQTQYF.

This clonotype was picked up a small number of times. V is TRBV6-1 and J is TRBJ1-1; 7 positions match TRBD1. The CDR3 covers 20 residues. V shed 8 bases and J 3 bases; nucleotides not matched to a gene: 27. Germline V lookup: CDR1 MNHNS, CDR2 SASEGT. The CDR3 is CASSPSGRGLRVNPYTEAFF. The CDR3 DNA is TGTGCCAGCTCCCCTTCCGGCAGGGGGTTAAGGGTGAATCCCTACACTGAAGCTTTCTTT.

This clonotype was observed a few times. The CDR3 loop reads CASSYDRQYHGYTF. Written as DNA, the CDR3 is TGTGCCAGCAGTTACGATAGGCAGTACCATGGCTACACCTTC. The V call is TRBV6-5, the J call TRBJ1-2, with D uncertain. Germline CDR1 and CDR2: MNHEY and SVGAGI. The CDR3 sequence is 14 residues long. The V and J ends lost 2 bases and 6 bases respectively, with 13 bases between them.

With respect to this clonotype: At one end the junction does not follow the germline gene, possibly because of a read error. CDR3 bases: TGTACCAGCAGCTTTGGAACCCTAGCGGCCTTGGGGGAAGAGACCCAGTACTTC. This codes for CTSSFGTLAALGEETQYF. The V and J genes are TRBV7-9 and TRBJ2-5; 7 bases line up with TRBD2. This CDR3 has 18 amino acids. Looked up from germline, CDR1 is SEHNR and CDR2 is FQNEAQ (reference sequence).

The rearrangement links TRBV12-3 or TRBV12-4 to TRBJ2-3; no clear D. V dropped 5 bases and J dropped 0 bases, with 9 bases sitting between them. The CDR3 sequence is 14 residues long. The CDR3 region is CASSLIASTDTQYF. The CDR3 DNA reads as TGTGCCAGCAGTCTCATTGCTAGCACAGATACGCAGTATTTT.